This TCR beta chain was found in a study of T-cell reconstitution after alpha-beta-depleted transplantation in children. Regarding the study as a whole: When one year had passed after transplant, most T-cell counts and diversity came from newly produced T cells. About two months after transplant, alpha-beta T cells reportedly came from several hundred expanded graft clones. The origin of high day-60 TCRbeta diversity in some patients lay in surviving recipient T cells and thymic progenitors.

Unique molecular identifiers were used to barcode this TCRbeta library. TCRdb reanalysed the PCR reads using MiXCR and keeps one entry per CDR3 protein. This repertoire shows 250,000 or so distinct CDR3 sequences, 6.5% to 9% found once; its top ten account for 6.3%. At least ten counts were recorded for this clonotype. Its cognate antigen is unknown. The CDR3 is 13 residues long. CDR1 and CDR2 from the germline V gene are MNHEY and SMNVEV (reference sequence). Unmatched junction bases numbered 2, after V lost 2 bases and J lost 5 bases. The sequencing used PBMCs, mostly from graft donor cells, collected 180 days after TCRalphabeta/CD19-depleted stem cell transplant. The V gene is TRBV27, the J gene TRBJ1-2, with 7 bases matching TRBD1. This TCR came from a male patient aged 10 to 17 who had a stem cell transplant for acute lymphoblastic leukemia, so the T cells may come from the graft donor. The CDR3 spells CASSLKQGYGYTF. The CDR3 DNA is TGTGCCAGCAGTTTAAAACAGGGGTATGGCTACACCTTC.